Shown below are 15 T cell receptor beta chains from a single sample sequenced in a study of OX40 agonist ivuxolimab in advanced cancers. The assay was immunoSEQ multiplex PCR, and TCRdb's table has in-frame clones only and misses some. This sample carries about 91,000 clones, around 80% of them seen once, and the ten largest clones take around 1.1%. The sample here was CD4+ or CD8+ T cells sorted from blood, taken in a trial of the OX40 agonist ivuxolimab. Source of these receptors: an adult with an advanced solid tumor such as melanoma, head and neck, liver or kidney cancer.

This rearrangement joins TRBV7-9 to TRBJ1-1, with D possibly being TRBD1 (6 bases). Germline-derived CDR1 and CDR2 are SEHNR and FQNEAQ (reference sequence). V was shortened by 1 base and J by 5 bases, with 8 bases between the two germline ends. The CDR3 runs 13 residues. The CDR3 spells CASSLEGGTEAFF. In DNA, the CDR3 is TGTGCCAGCAGCTTAGAAGGGGGTACTGAAGCTTTCTTT.

The CDR3 DNA follows: TGTGCCAGCAAACGTAGGGAAACGGATGGCTACACCTTC. Translation: CASKRRETDGYTF. The chain joins TRBV6-1 to TRBJ1-2, with unresolved D. Germline CDR1 reads MNHNS; CDR2 reads SASEGT. V was pared by 7 bases and J by 6 bases, with 15 bases between. The CDR3 consists of 13 residues.

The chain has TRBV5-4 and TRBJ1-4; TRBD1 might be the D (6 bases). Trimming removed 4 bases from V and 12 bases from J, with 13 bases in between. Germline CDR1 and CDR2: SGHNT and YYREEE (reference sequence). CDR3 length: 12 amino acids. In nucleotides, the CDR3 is TGTGCCAGCAGCCGTCCGGGGGCCGAACTGTTTTTT. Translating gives CASSRPGAELFF.

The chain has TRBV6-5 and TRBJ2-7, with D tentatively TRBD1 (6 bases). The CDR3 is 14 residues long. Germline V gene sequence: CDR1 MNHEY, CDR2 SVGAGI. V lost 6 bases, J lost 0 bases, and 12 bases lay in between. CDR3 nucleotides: TGTGCCAGCAGCCCATACAGGGACTCCTACGAGCAGTACTTC. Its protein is CASSPYRDSYEQYF.

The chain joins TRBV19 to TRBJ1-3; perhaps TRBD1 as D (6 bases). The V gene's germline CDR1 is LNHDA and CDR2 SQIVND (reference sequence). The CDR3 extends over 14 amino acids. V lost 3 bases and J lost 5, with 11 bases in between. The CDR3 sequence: CASSMGRGRNTIYF. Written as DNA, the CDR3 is TGTGCCAGTAGTATGGGCAGGGGACGAAACACCATATATTTT.

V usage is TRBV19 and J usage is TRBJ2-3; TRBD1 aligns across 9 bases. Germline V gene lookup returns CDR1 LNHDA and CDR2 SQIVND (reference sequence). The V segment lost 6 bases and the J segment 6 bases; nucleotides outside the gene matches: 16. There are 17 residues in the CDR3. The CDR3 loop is CASSILSPGQGQDTQYF. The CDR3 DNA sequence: TGTGCCAGTAGCATACTAAGCCCGGGACAGGGCCAGGATACGCAGTATTTT. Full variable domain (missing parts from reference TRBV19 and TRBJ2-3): DGGITQSPKYLFRKEGQNVTLSCEQNLNHDAMYWYRQDPGQGLRLIYYSQIVNDFQKGDIAEGYSVSREKKESFPLTVTSAQKNPTAFYLCASSILSPGQGQDTQYFGPGTRLTVL.

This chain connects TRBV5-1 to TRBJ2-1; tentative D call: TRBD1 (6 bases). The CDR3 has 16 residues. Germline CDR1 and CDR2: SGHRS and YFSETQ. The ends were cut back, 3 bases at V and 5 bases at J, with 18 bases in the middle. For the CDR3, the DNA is TGCGCCAGCAGCTCGGCAGGGACACTCCCTAACAATGAGCAGTTCTTC. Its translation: CASSSAGTLPNNEQFF.

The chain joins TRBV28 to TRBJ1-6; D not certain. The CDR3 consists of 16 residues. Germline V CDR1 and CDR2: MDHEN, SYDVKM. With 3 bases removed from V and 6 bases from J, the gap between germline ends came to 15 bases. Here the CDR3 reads CASSLEIELGNSPLHF. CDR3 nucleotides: TGTGCCAGCAGTTTGGAGATCGAGTTGGGTAATTCACCCCTCCACTTT.

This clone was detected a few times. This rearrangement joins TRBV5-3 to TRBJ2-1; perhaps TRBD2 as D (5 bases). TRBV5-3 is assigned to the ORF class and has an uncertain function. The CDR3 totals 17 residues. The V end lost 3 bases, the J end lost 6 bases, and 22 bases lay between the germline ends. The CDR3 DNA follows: TGTGCCAGAAGCTCGGTCCAGCGGCAGCTACCCGTCAATGAGCAGTTCTTC. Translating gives CARSSVQRQLPVNEQFF.

The CDR3 reads CATSRDTTGSGGYTF. CDR3 bases: TGTGCCACCAGCAGAGATACGACAGGTAGCGGCGGCTACACCTTC. This chain uses TRBV15 with TRBJ1-2, with a weak D call TRBD1 (6 bases). The germline V gene encodes CDR1 LNHNV and CDR2 YYDKDF (reference sequence). The CDR3 is 15 residues long. V lost 0 bases and J lost 8, with 16 bases in between.

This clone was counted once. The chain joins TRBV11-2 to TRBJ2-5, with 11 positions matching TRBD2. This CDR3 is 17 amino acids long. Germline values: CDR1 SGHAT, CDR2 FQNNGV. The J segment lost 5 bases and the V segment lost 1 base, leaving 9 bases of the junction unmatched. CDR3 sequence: CASSLVTTSGGVETQYF. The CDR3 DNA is TGTGCCAGCAGCTTAGTGACTACTAGCGGGGGCGTGGAGACCCAGTACTTC.

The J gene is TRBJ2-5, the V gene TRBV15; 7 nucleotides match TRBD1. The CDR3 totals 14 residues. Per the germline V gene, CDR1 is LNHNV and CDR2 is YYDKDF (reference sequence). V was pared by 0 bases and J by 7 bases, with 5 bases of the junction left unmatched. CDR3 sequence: CATSRDTGVVTQYF. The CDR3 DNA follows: TGTGCCACCAGCAGAGACACAGGGGTTGTGACCCAGTACTTC.

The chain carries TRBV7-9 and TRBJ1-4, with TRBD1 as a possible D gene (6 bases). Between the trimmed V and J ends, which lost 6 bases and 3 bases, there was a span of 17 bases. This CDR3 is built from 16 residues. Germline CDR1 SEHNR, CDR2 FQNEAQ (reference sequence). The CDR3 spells CASSLNAGVPNEKLFF. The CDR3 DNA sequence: TGTGCCAGCAGTTTGAACGCAGGGGTTCCTAATGAAAAACTGTTTTTT. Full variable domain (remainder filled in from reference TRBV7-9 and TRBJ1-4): DTGVSQNPRHKITKRGQNVTFRCDPISEHNRLYWYRQTLGQGPEFLTYFQNEAQLEKSRLLSDRFSAERPKGSFSTLEIQRTEQGDSAMYLCASSLNAGVPNEKLFFGSGTQLSVL.

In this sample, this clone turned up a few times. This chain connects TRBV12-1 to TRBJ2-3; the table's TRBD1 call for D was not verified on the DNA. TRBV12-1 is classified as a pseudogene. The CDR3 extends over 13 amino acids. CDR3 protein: CASSLGVTDTQYF. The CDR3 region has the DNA TGTGCCAGCAGCTTGGGCGTCACAGATACGCAGTATTTT.

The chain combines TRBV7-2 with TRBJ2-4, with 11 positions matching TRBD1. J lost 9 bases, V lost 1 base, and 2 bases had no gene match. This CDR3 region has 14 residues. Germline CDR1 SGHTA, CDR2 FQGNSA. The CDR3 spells CASSLGTGGRIQYF. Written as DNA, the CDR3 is TGTGCCAGCAGCTTAGGGACAGGGGGCCGCATTCAGTACTTC.